These 15 T cell receptor beta chains originate from one sample sequenced in a study of read filtering for tumor transcriptome and immune sequencing. This library used around 0.4 ug RNA and molecular barcoded adaptors spanning alpha/delta and beta/gamma chains. TCRdb independently ran MiXCR on the reads; one entry per CDR3 protein. In the table there are approximately 57,000 distinct CDR3 sequences, 12% of which are singletons. Sequenced: a population of CD138-negative cells sorted from bone marrow. Receptors were obtained from a donor at least 40 years old with multiple myeloma.

This clonotype was seen a single time. A much bigger clone sits one base away, suggesting this may be a read error. The chain uses TRBV20-1 and TRBJ2-3, with 7 nucleotides matching TRBD1. The CDR3 has 13 amino acids. The trim removed 5 bases at V and 5 bases at J, leaving 7 bases unmatched. In germline, CDR1 is DFQATT, CDR2 SNEGSKA (reference sequence). This chain's CDR3 is CSALRAGGDTQYF. CDR3 bases: TGCAGTGCTCTACGGGCAGGGGGAGATACGCAGTATTTT.

This clonotype appeared a few times. The gene calls are TRBV29-1 and TRBJ2-7, with D uncertain. The V end lost 6 bases, the J end lost 2 bases, and 8 bases lay between the germline ends. CDR3 length equals 11 residues. Germline V gives CDR1 SQVTM, CDR2 ANQGSEA. The CDR3 reads CSVSIAYEQYF. In nucleotides, the CDR3 is TGCAGCGTCAGCATCGCCTACGAGCAGTACTTC.

This clonotype was found many times. The chain combines TRBV4-1 with TRBJ2-3, with D perhaps assigned TRBD1 or TRBD2 (5 bases each). CDR1 and CDR2 (germline): MGHRA, YSYEKL. The V gene lost 1 base and the J gene lost 7 bases, with 21 bases spanning the gap. The CDR3 spans 17 residues. CDR3 residues: CASSQGTGTDSSYTQYF. The CDR3 DNA is TGCGCCAGCAGCCAAGGGACGGGAACCGACAGTTCGTATACGCAGTATTTT.

This clonotype came up many times. The chain carries TRBV30 and TRBJ2-4, with 10 bases that match TRBD1. Germline V CDR1 and CDR2: GTSNPN, SVGIG (reference sequence). The CDR3 length is 13 residues. Trimming removed 3 bases from V and 6 bases from J; junction bases left unmatched: 2. Written as DNA, the CDR3 is TGTGCCTGGAGGGGACAGGGGTTAAACATTCAGTACTTC. It yields the protein CAWRGQGLNIQYF.

As for this clonotype: This could be a read error, since a much larger clone is one nucleotide away. The DNA of the CDR3 is TGTGCCAGCAGCTCCGAACAGGTGAACACTGAAGCTTTCTTT. It yields the protein CASSSEQVNTEAFF. The chain has TRBV7-9 and TRBJ1-1; maybe TRBD1 (5 bases). CDR3 length equals 14 residues. V was cut by 4 bases and J by 0 bases, with 9 bases left in between. CDR1 SEHNR and CDR2 FQNEAQ come from the germline V gene (reference sequence).

This clonotype was seen ten or more times. The chain has TRBV29-1 and TRBJ2-5, with TRBD1 identical over 9 bases. The CDR3 loop spans 15 amino acids. The germline gives CDR1 SQVTM, CDR2 ANQGSEA. V was clipped by 0 bases and J by 3 bases; unmatched bases: 5. The CDR3 sequence is CSVEEIGQGKETQYF. The CDR3 region has the DNA TGCAGCGTTGAAGAAATAGGACAGGGGAAAGAGACCCAGTACTTC.

This clonotype was recorded at least ten times. This rearrangement joins TRBV27 to TRBJ1-1; D is uncertain. Trimming removed 2 bases at V and 0 bases at J, with 10 bases between. Germline CDR1 is MNHEY and CDR2 is SMNVEV (reference sequence). The CDR3 sequence is 15 residues long. The CDR3 sequence is CASSLIGSMNTEAFF. In nucleotides, the CDR3 is TGTGCCAGCAGTTTAATTGGTAGCATGAACACTGAAGCTTTCTTT.

The chain uses TRBV18 and TRBJ2-5; 8 bases align to TRBD2. The germline CDR1 and CDR2 sequences are KGHSH and LQKENI. The CDR3 has 15 amino acids. With 1 base clipped from V and 5 bases from J, the junction kept 6 bases outside the gene matches. Here the CDR3 reads CASSPRKVAGETQYF. CDR3 nucleotides: TGTGCCAGCTCACCACGGAAGGTAGCGGGGGAGACCCAGTACTTC.

This clonotype was detected ten times or more. The rearrangement joins TRBV21-1 to TRBJ2-1; no check of the table's D call, TRBD1, against the DNA was made. TRBV21-1 is shown as a pseudogene. The CDR3 consists of 17 residues. This CDR3 is CASSKEGIGTGYNEQFF. In DNA, the CDR3 is TGTGCCAGCAGCAAAGAAGGTATAGGGACAGGGTACAATGAGCAGTTCTTC.

This clonotype has ten or more counts. A read error may be the cause here, since a much bigger clone is one base away. The V call is TRBV4-1, the J call TRBJ2-1; 9 bases align to TRBD1. Per germline, CDR1 MGHRA and CDR2 YSYEKL. The CDR3 loop spans 15 amino acids. CDR3 region: CASSQGQGPYNGQFF. CDR3 nucleotides: TGCGCCAGCAGCCAGGGACAGGGACCCTACAATGGGCAGTTCTTC.

This clonotype has ten or more counts. V is TRBV12-3 or TRBV12-4 and J is TRBJ1-4; 8 bases agree with TRBD1. The CDR3 sequence is 15 residues long. V shed 4 bases, J shed 5 bases, and the junction held 6 bases outside the gene matches. CDR3 residues: CASSSSGGQNEKLFF. The CDR3 DNA sequence: TGTGCCAGCAGTTCCTCAGGGGGCCAAAATGAAAAACTGTTTTTT.

This clonotype has just a few counts. Without the conserved terminal phenylalanine or tryptophan, this CDR3 likely stems from a read error. The chain couples TRBV20-1 to TRBJ2-3; tentative D call: TRBD1 (5 bases). Trimming left V 2 bases short and J 0 bases short, with 9 bases between. This CDR3 has 14 amino acids. The germline CDR1 and CDR2 sequences are DFQATT and SNEGSKA (reference sequence). In DNA form, the CDR3 reads TGCAGTGCTAGACCCAGGGCTAGCACAGATACGCAGTATCTT. The encoded protein is CSARPRASTDTQYL.

This clonotype was picked up one time. The gene calls are TRBV5-4 and TRBJ2-2, with TRBD1 matching over 7 bases. J gave up 4 bases and V 4 bases, and 7 bases lay outside the gene matches. From germline, CDR1 is SGHNT and CDR2 YYREEE (reference sequence). This CDR3 has 15 amino acids. The CDR3 is CASSPRTGPTGELFF. The CDR3 nucleotides read TGTGCCAGCAGCCCACGGACAGGTCCCACCGGGGAGCTGTTTTTT. Using reference TRBV5-4 and TRBJ2-2 for the parts outside the CDR3, the full variable domain is ETGVTQSPTHLIKTRGQQVTLRCSSQSGHNTVSWYQQALGQGPQFIFQYYREEENGRGNFPPRFSGLQFPNYSSELNVNALELDDSALYLCASSPRTGPTGELFFGEGSRLTVL.

This clonotype was counted ten times or more. V usage is TRBV6-4 and J usage is TRBJ1-1, with TRBD1 matching over 7 bases. The CDR3 contains 17 residues. The germline V gene has CDR1 MRHNA and CDR2 SNTAGT. V was pared by 0 bases and J by 3 bases, with 10 bases of the junction left unmatched. The CDR3 nucleotides are TGTGCCAGCAGTGACTCGATTAGGGGGCGTTTCCACACTGAAGCTTTCTTT. Translated, it gives CASSDSIRGRFHTEAFF.

There are a few counts of this clonotype. V usage is TRBV4-2 and J usage is TRBJ2-2; 8 positions match TRBD2. CDR1 and CDR2 (germline): LGHNA, YNFKEQ. This CDR3 is 16 amino acids long. With V trimmed by 4 bases and J by 8 bases, 12 bases remained unmatched. CDR3 sequence: CASSPGGQRGTGELFF. In DNA form, the CDR3 reads TGTGCCAGCAGCCCCGGGGGCCAGCGGGGGACAGGGGAGCTGTTTTTT.